This T cell receptor (beta chain) was sequenced during a study of siplizumab effects on memory and regulatory T cells (dated by TCRdb to about 2019). Turning to the overall study: The study examined how the anti-CD2 antibody siplizumab affects alloreactive T-cell subsets in allogeneic mixed lymphocyte reactions built from human PBMCs. Paper-wide results and their limitations: Sequences below about 10^-5 frequency were poorly captured, so only a minor fraction of alloreactive clones could be mapped to unstimulated subsets. Siplizumab significantly lowered the cumulative frequency of alloreactive sequences that could be traced to unstimulated CD4+ memory T cells. About 75-96% of proliferating CD4+ or CD8+ clones could not be given a naive or memory phenotype. Unstimulated naive T cells appeared more diverse than memory T cells, and naive cells seemed to contribute substantially to the alloresponse. Of the alloreactive CD4+ clones that could be mapped, the Treg-derived share averaged approximately 67% with siplizumab compared with around 25% in control reactions. Whether proliferating Tregs from siplizumab cultures actually had suppressive function was not functionally confirmed.

Library preparation was by the immunoSEQ multiplex PCR assay. Approximately 100,000 TCR templates per sample were assayed on the deep sequencing platform. Genomic DNA extracted from sorted T cells was the material used for TCRbeta CDR3 sequencing. In the original analysis: The R programming language was used for clonal analysis of TCRbeta CDR3 data. Alloreactive CD4+ and CD8+ clones were identified by comparing unstimulated samples to CFSE-low samples taken after the reaction. Alloreactive CD4+ clones were assigned to regulatory or non-regulatory origin by matching sequences to sorted unstimulated Treg and non-Treg repertoires. What TCRdb holds here is the immuneACCESS table cut down to in-frame rearrangements. Part of the clones is not present; checked against another copy, under half of the missing clones reflect an unresolved V gene, and the others are unexplained. That table furnishes V, J and clone size, whereas the DNA furnished D and trimming. This sample is represented by tens of thousands of clones; roughly 85% of them were singletons. The ten largest clones represent roughly 0.4% of the sample.

On this clone: It has no known antigen specificity. No base quality information exists; no much larger clone differs at one position.

In a few donor pairs, further sequencing was done on unstimulated CD8+ naive, CD4+ memory, CD8+ TEMRA, CD4+ naive and CD8+ effector memory subsets. Sorted unstimulated T cells, along with proliferating T cells recovered from mixed lymphocyte reactions, underwent TCRbeta CDR3 sequencing. Fresh whole blood from about 11 HLA-typed healthy donors was used as the source from which PBMCs were isolated. What was sequenced was memory CD4+ T cells sorted from blood. The sample's cell subset or site label, in plain terms: unstimulated CD4+ memory T cells. The sequence was obtained from a human donor in good health.

This receptor has the CDR3 CASSNLAGEYEQYF. In nucleotide form, the sequence is TGTGCCAGCTCAAACCTAGCGGGGGAGTACGAGCAGTACTTC. The rearranged chain carries TRBV18 and TRBJ2-7, with 10 central nucleotides matching TRBD2. Measured from the cysteine to the phenylalanine, the CDR3 is 14 residues long. Only the CDR3 region is kept as DNA, spanning 42 bases read in frame from base 1. The junction shows trimming of 5 bases on V and 4 bases on J, and the gene matches do not reach 5 bases of it. CDR1 and CDR2 (KGHSH, LQKENI) derive from the germline V gene.